This TCR beta chain was identified during a study of blood T cell repertoires in COVID-19. Across the study: Some COVID-19 samples were acute and others convalescent; all came from the United States, Italy and Spain. Sources were T cells, B-cell-depleted T cells, or PBMCs; the material itself was cDNA or gDNA.

This clone was observed a single time. This CDR3 has 17 residues. Germline V CDR1 and CDR2: SGHRS, YFSETQ. V lost 4 bases, J lost 5 bases, and 24 bases lay in between. Per the original data handling: Researchers report that nucleated cell counts were estimated from reference gene primer amplification. TCRdb's copy holds only in-frame clones and misses some; the assay was immunoSEQ multiplex PCR. V, J and clone size reflect that table, while D and trimming were determined from the DNA. The table has 200,000 to 250,000 clones, roughly three quarters seen once. The material sequenced was peripheral blood. This receptor was obtained from a middle-aged woman with active or convalescent COVID-19. The chain is built from TRBV5-1 and TRBJ1-1; D gene unclear. CDR3 amino acids: CASSPRGLDGRETEAFF. In nucleotides, the CDR3 is TGCGCCAGCAGCCCTCGCGGGTTAGACGGTAGGGAGACTGAAGCTTTCTTT.